This passage covers 21 T cell receptor beta chains from one sample sequenced in a study of T cells in localized non-small cell lung cancer. The assay was immunoSEQ multiplex PCR, and TCRdb's table has in-frame clones only and misses some. The data show tens of thousands of clones, about 83% seen once. This material consisted of peripheral blood, taken before any cancer treatment. Every receptor here comes from a woman aged 40 to 75 with stage I lung adenocarcinoma.

Points on this clone: At the DNA level, this CDR3 is encoded by other sequences in the same sample as well. The V call is TRBV6-5, the J call TRBJ1-2; no clear D gene. The CDR3 sequence is 13 residues long. From germline, CDR1 is MNHEY and CDR2 SVGAGI. V lost 2 bases and J lost 4, with 8 bases in between. The CDR3, as DNA: TGTGCCAGCAGTTACGGCGGTCCCTATGGCTACACCTTC. Protein product: CASSYGGPYGYTF.

V gene TRBV11-2 combines with J gene TRBJ1-3; perhaps TRBD1 as D (6 bases). Trimming removed 5 bases at V and 3 bases at J, with 11 bases between. The CDR3 loop spans 14 amino acids. The V gene's germline CDR1 is SGHAT and CDR2 FQNNGV. In DNA form, the CDR3 reads TGTGCCAGCAGCCCTACAGGGCTTGGAAACACCATATATTTT. Protein sequence: CASSPTGLGNTIYF.

This rearrangement joins TRBV14 to TRBJ1-6; D might be TRBD1 (5 bases). V shed 2 bases and J shed 9 bases, with 14 bases lying between them. Looked up from germline, CDR1 is SGHDN and CDR2 is FVKESK. The CDR3 spans 15 residues. The CDR3 loop reads CASSQSGARASPLHF. The CDR3 DNA reads as TGTGCCAGCAGCCAATCCGGGGCCCGTGCTTCACCCCTCCACTTT.

The gene calls are TRBV19 and TRBJ1-1; D ambiguous. V lost 3 bases to trimming and J lost 1 base, with 9 bases between them. The CDR3 length is 14 residues. The germline gives CDR1 LNHDA, CDR2 SQIVND (reference sequence). CDR3: CASSMGSENTEAFF. The CDR3 region has the DNA TGTGCCAGTAGTATGGGGAGCGAGAACACTGAAGCTTTCTTT.

The rearrangement joins TRBV28 to TRBJ1-6; 9 nucleotides match TRBD1. The CDR3 is 15 residues long. J lost 10 bases, V lost 5 bases, and 9 bases had no gene match. The germline V gene encodes CDR1 MDHEN and CDR2 SYDVKM. CDR3 sequence: CASSGPGTGSSPLHF. The DNA of the CDR3 is TGTGCCAGCAGTGGCCCCGGGACAGGGTCCTCACCCCTCCACTTT.

V and J are TRBV2 and TRBJ2-5; D unresolved. Per the germline V gene, CDR1 is SNHLY and CDR2 is FYNNEI. CDR3 length: 13 amino acids. Trimming removed 4 bases from V and 2 bases from J, with 8 bases in between. The CDR3 nucleotides read TGTGCCAGCAGTGTAAACAGTCAAGAGACCCAGTACTTC. It specifies CASSVNSQETQYF.

This chain connects TRBV5-8 to TRBJ1-5; no definite D call. Germline CDR1 and CDR2: SGHTS and YDEGEE. CDR3 length: 13 amino acids. V was pared by 0 bases and J by 7 bases, with 8 bases between. The chain's CDR3 is CASSLGKAQPQHF. DNA for the CDR3: TGTGCCAGCAGCTTGGGGAAGGCACAGCCCCAGCATTTT.

V and J are TRBV5-4 and TRBJ1-5; 8 bases fit TRBD1. J lost 4 bases, V lost 0 bases, and 9 bases had no gene match. This CDR3 region has 17 residues. Germline V gene lookup returns CDR1 SGHNT and CDR2 YYREEE (reference sequence). DNA of the CDR3: TGTGCCAGCAGCTTGGAGGGCCAGGGGGCCCATAATCAGCCCCAGCATTTT. It yields the protein CASSLEGQGAHNQPQHF.

The chain uses TRBV6-1 and TRBJ1-1; D remains unclear. There are 15 residues in the CDR3. Germline-derived CDR1 and CDR2 are MNHNS and SASEGT. V was pared by 1 base and J by 1 base, with 10 bases between. The CDR3 coding sequence is TGTGCCAGCAGTGAAGGAGCAAGAAGGAACACTGAAGCTTTCTTT. Amino acid sequence: CASSEGARRNTEAFF.

The chain links TRBV28 to TRBJ1-2; D unclear. The length of the CDR3 is 12 residues. Between the trimmed V and J ends, which lost 5 bases and 9 bases, there was a span of 13 bases. CDR1 is MDHEN, CDR2 SYDVKM, per germline. DNA for the CDR3: TGTGCCAGCAGTCCCCAGTTGTGGAGCTACACCTTC. It yields the protein CASSPQLWSYTF.

The chain employs TRBV5-1 and TRBJ2-2; 10 bases fit TRBD1. V was pared by 7 bases and J by 4 bases, with 4 bases of the junction left unmatched. The CDR3 consists of 14 residues. Germline CDR1 and CDR2: SGHRS and YFSETQ. CDR3 nucleotides: TGCGCCAGCTGGGGACAGGGGACCACCGGGGAGCTGTTTTTT. This translates into CASWGQGTTGELFF.

The chain recombines TRBV12-5 with TRBJ2-3; D is undetermined. The V gene lost 0 bases and the J gene lost 7 bases, with 5 bases spanning the gap. The CDR3 totals 12 residues. Germline V gene lookup returns CDR1 LGHNT and CDR2 FRNRAP. CDR3 residues: CASGLVPNTQYF. The DNA for the CDR3 is TGTGCTAGTGGTTTGGTACCTAATACGCAGTATTTT.

The chain carries TRBV28 and TRBJ1-2; tentative D call: TRBD1 (6 bases). Germline V gene data show CDR1 as MDHEN and CDR2 as SYDVKM. V was shortened by 7 bases and J by 4 bases, with 19 bases between the two germline ends. The CDR3 contains 15 residues. The CDR3 DNA follows: TGTGCCAGCACCCCCCCGCGGACAGTCCGCTATGGCTACACCTTC. The encoded protein is CASTPPRTVRYGYTF.

The CDR3 region has the DNA TGTGCCAGCAGTGAAGCCGGGTTGGGGAATCAGCCCCAGCATTTT. Its translation: CASSEAGLGNQPQHF. The chain recombines TRBV2 with TRBJ1-5; no firm D call. This CDR3 has 15 amino acids. Germline CDR1 is SNHLY and CDR2 is FYNNEI. The V and J ends lost 0 bases and 4 bases respectively, with 10 bases between them. Based on the CDR3 plus reference TRBV2 and TRBJ1-5, the full variable domain is EPEVTQTPSHQVTQMGQEVILRCVPISNHLYFYWYRQILGQKVEFLVSFYNNEISEKSEIFDDQFSVERPDGSNFTLKIRSTKLEDSAMYFCASSEAGLGNQPQHFGDGTRLSIL.

The chain uses TRBV7-2 and TRBJ2-2; TRBD2 matches 7 bases. Germline CDR1 reads SGHTA; CDR2 reads FQGNSA. V was pared by 5 bases and J by 8 bases, with 8 bases of the junction left unmatched. The CDR3 sequence is 14 residues long. The CDR3 coding sequence is TGTGCCAGCAGCCCCGAGGGGAGGGCGGGGGAGCTGTTTTTT. The encoded protein is CASSPEGRAGELFF.

V gene TRBV4-3 combines with J gene TRBJ2-1; D unclear. The CDR3 sequence is 14 residues long. V was clipped by 0 bases and J by 15 bases, with 18 bases between them. CDR1 is LGHNA and CDR2 is YSLEER in the germline V gene. CDR3 in amino acids: CASSQDVSGSKGFF. CDR3 in DNA: TGCGCCAGCAGCCAAGATGTTTCAGGTTCTAAAGGGTTCTTC.

The chain couples TRBV4-1 to TRBJ2-7; the D call may be TRBD1 or TRBD2 (6 bases each). Germline V lookup: CDR1 MGHRA, CDR2 YSYEKL. V was cut by 1 base and J by 0 bases, with 16 bases left in between. The CDR3 runs to 17 residues. This chain's CDR3 is CASSQVGGTGTSYEQYF. As DNA, the CDR3 is TGCGCCAGCAGCCAAGTAGGGGGGACCGGGACCTCCTACGAGCAGTACTTC.

The chain uses TRBV5-1 and TRBJ1-1; D might be TRBD1 (6 bases). Germline V gene sequence: CDR1 SGHRS, CDR2 YFSETQ. The CDR3 is made up of 14 amino acids. With 4 bases removed from V and 7 bases from J, the gap between germline ends came to 17 bases. This CDR3 is CASSAGGGYSEAFF. As DNA, the CDR3 is TGCGCCAGCAGCGCGGGTGGGGGCTATAGTGAAGCTTTCTTT.

This clone was counted only a few times. The rearrangement joins TRBV7-9 to TRBJ1-3; D ambiguous. CDR1 SEHNR and CDR2 FQNEAQ come from the germline V gene (reference sequence). V lost 5 bases, J lost 0 bases, and 11 bases lay in between. This CDR3 is built from 15 residues. Here the CDR3 DNA reads TGTGCCAGCAGCGGATACAGTCTCTCTGGAAACACCATATATTTT. It yields the protein CASSGYSLSGNTIYF.

The rearrangement joins TRBV28 to TRBJ2-7; D ambiguous. Germline V gene data show CDR1 as MDHEN and CDR2 as SYDVKM. Trimming removed 3 bases at V and 1 base at J, with 4 bases between. The CDR3 is made up of 12 amino acids. The CDR3 DNA follows: TGTGCCAGCAGTTTGCAGTCCTACGAGCAGTACTTC. Translated, it gives CASSLQSYEQYF.

The chain is built from TRBV6-1 and TRBJ2-3; 7 nucleotides align to TRBD1. Germline CDR1 reads MNHNS; CDR2 reads SASEGT. Trimming cost V 0 bases and J 8 bases; bases outside gene matches: 11. The CDR3 runs 16 residues. CDR3 nucleotides: TGTGCCAGCAGTGAAGCCTACAGGCGCTCAGGGGGTACGCAGTATTTT. As protein: CASSEAYRRSGGTQYF.